This entry describes one T cell receptor (beta chain). Its antigen is not identified. Germline V gene lookup returns CDR1 SQVTM and CDR2 ANQGSEA. Trimming took 7 bases from V and 0 from J, leaving 18 bases between them. CDR3 length: 15 residues. The data stem from a study of healthy donors' naive CD4 and CD8 T cells. Study observations and caveats: Positive CDR3 charge linked to CD4+ cells, negative to CD8+ cells. CDR3 charge plus V and J genes appeared to account for approximately 14% of CD4/CD8 variance.

A linear amplification protocol produced the TCR libraries from roughly 550 ng of total RNA. How the authors handled the data: 5 healthy donors contributed 65,000 to 90,000 sequenced TCR alpha transcripts. One entry per CDR3 protein results from TCRdb running MiXCR on the reads. The authors' filters were not applied to this entry. The table lists approximately 180,000 distinct CDR3 sequences, 65% to 75% of them singletons. Sequencing was carried out using naive CD4+ and CD8+ T cells sorted from blood, pooled from several donors. The gene calls are TRBV29-1 and TRBJ1-2; D may be TRBD1 (5 bases). This sequence originates from a pool of human donors in good health; the sample pools cells from several healthy donors. The CDR3 reads CSAYGQGTANYGYTF. The CDR3, as DNA: TGCAGCGCCTACGGGCAGGGAACGGCTAACTATGGCTACACCTTC.